Each of the 2 T cell receptor beta chains below was sequenced from the same sample in a study of blood T cell repertoires in COVID-19. Assay used: immunoSEQ multiplex PCR; TCRdb lists only in-frame clones, some missing. The sample holds 34,000 or so clones, roughly 80% seen once. The source material was peripheral blood. These receptor sequences come from an elderly man with acute or convalescent COVID-19.

The chain carries TRBV5-1 and TRBJ2-3, with a possible D match to TRBD1 (6 bases). Trimming removed 4 bases at V and 0 bases at J, with 9 bases between. The CDR3 runs 14 residues. In germline, CDR1 is SGHRS, CDR2 YFSETQ. CDR3 in amino acids: CASSPGVSTDTQYF. The CDR3 nucleotides are TGCGCCAGCAGCCCAGGGGTTAGCACAGATACGCAGTATTTT.

This chain joins TRBV7-2 and TRBJ2-7; TRBD2 might be the D (6 bases). The germline CDR1 and CDR2 sequences are SGHTA and FQGNSA. This CDR3 has 13 amino acids. Deletions cut 8 bases from V and 2 bases from J, with 13 bases between. This chain's CDR3 is CASQGLGTYEQYF. The CDR3 DNA is TGTGCCAGCCAGGGACTGGGAACCTACGAGCAGTACTTC.